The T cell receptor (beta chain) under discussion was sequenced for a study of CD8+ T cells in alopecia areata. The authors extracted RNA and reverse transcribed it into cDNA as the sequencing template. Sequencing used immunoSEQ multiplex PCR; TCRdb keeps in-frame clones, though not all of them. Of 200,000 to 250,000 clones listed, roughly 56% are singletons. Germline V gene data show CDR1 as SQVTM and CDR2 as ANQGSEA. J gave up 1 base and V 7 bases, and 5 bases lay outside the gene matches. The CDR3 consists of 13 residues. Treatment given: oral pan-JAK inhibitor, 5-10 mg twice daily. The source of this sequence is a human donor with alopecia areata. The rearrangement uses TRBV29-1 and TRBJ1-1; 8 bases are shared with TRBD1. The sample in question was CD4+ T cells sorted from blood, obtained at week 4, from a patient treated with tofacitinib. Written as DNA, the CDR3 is TGCAGCGCAAGGACAGGGAAGAACACTGAAGCTTTCTTT. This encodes CSARTGKNTEAFF.